This TCR beta chain is from a study of persistence of HIV-infected CD4 T cells. With respect to this clone: Its specificity is not known.

The libraries were made with immunoSEQ version 4 in survey mode. Assay: immunoSEQ multiplex PCR; the TCRdb copy retains only in-frame clones and omits some. The sample has 43,000 or so clones; 70% to 90% are singletons. There are 17 residues in the CDR3. Germline CDR1 and CDR2: DFQATT and SNEGSKA (reference sequence). V lost 3 bases to trimming and J lost 0 bases; unmatched junction nucleotides: 8. Nonspecific anti-CD3/anti-CD28 bead stimulation represents the broad CD4+ T cell repertoire. Sorting of responding CD4+ T cells relied on upregulated CD40 ligand together with CD69. The material sequenced was CD4+ T cells sorted from PBMCs after approximately 20-hour stimulation, taken from a patient who received antiretroviral therapy. The gene calls are TRBV20-1 and TRBJ2-3; 11 bases match TRBD2. The sequence derives from an adult man with HIV who was CMV-seropositive. CDR3 in amino acids: CSASRLAGGPSTDTQYF. The CDR3 nucleotides are TGCAGTGCTAGTAGGCTAGCGGGGGGTCCTAGCACAGATACGCAGTATTTT.